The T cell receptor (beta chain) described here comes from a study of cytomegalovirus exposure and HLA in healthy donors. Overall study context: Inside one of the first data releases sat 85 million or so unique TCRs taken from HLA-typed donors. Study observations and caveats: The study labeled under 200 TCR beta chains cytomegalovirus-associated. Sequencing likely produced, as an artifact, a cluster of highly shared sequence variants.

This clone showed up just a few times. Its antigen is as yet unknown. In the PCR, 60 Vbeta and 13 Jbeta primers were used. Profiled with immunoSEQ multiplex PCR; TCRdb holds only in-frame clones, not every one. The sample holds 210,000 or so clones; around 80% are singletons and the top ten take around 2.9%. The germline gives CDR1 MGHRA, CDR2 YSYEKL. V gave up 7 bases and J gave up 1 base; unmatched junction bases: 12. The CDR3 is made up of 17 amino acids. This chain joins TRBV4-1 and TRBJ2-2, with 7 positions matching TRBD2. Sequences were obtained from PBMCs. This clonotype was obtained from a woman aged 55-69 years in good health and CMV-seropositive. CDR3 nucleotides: TGCGCCAGCAAGGAAGGGTTGGGGGGGATGAACACCGGGGAGCTGTTTTTT. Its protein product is CASKEGLGGMNTGELFF.